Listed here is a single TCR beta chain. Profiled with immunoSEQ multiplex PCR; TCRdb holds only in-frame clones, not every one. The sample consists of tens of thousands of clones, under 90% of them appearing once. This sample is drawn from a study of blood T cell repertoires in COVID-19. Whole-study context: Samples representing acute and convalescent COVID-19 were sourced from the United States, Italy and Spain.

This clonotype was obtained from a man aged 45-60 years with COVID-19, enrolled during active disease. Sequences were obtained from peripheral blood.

The CDR3 is CASSELQGANEKLFF. CDR3 DNA sequence: TGTGCCAGCAGTGAATTACAGGGGGCGAATGAAAAACTGTTTTTT. The chain employs TRBV6-1 and TRBJ1-4; 9 bases agree with TRBD1. CDR1 and CDR2 (germline): MNHNS, SASEGT. CDR3 length equals 15 residues. V was clipped by 2 bases and J by 5 bases; unmatched bases: 3.